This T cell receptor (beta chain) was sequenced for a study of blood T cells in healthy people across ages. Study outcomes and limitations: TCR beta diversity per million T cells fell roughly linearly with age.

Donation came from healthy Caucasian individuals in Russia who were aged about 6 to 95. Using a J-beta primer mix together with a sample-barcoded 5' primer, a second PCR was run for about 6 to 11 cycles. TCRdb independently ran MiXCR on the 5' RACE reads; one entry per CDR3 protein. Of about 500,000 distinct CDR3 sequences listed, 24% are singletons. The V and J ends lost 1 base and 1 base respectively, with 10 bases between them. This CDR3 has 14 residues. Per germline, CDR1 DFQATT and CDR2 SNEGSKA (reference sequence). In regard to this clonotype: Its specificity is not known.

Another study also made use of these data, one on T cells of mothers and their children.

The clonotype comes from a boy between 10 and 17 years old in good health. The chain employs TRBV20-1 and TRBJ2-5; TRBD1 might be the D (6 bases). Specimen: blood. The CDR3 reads CSARVQGSQETQYF. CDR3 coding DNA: TGCAGTGCTAGAGTGCAGGGGTCCCAAGAGACCCAGTACTTC.